The rows below give T cell receptor beta chains drawn from one sample of a study. TCRdb processed the 5' RACE reads anew with MiXCR; each CDR3 protein has one entry. The table lists about 54,000 distinct CDR3 sequences, under 20% of them singletons. Sequenced: naive CD4+ T cells sorted from blood. The receptors derive from a female donor with breast cancer. Each CDR3 is given with its conserved first and last residue. The D gene is left open where the match is weak. Clone size, where shown, is once, few, many, or a class for clones that have expanded.

TRBD1,few,TRBJ1-1,TRBV19,CASIRQGGVTEAFF,TGTGCCAGTATCAGACAGGGAGGGGTCACTGAAGCTTTCTTT
-,-,TRBJ1-5,TRBV6-5,CASSLFRSSNQPQHF,TGTGCCAGCAGTCTTTTTAGGAGCAGCAATCAGCCCCAGCATTTT
-,-,TRBJ2-2,TRBV6-2/TRBV6-3,CASSRLALSNTGELFF,TGTGCCAGCAGCCGTCTCGCACTTTCTAACACCGGGGAGCTGTTTTTT
-,few,TRBJ1-2,TRBV4-2,CASSQVGVEIGYTF,TGTGCCAGCAGCCAAGTAGGGGTGGAAATTGGCTACACCTTC
-,many,TRBJ2-6,TRBV5-1,CASSPGGAGANVLTF,TGCGCCAGCAGCCCTGGTGGGGCTGGGGCCAACGTCCTGACTTTC
-,-,TRBJ2-6,TRBV4-1,CASSLDNSGANVLTF,TGCGCCAGCAGCCTGGATAACTCTGGGGCCAACGTCCTGACTTTC
-,-,TRBJ1-6,TRBV5-5,CASTPGPNDSPLHF,TGTGCCAGCACCCCGGGACCTAACGATTCACCCCTCCACTTT
-,many,TRBJ2-1,TRBV5-1,CASIGTQVPHEQFF,TGCGCCAGCATCGGGACTCAAGTACCCCATGAGCAGTTCTTC
-,few,TRBJ1-3,TRBV4-3,CASSQDKGSGNTIYF,TGCGCCAGCAGTCAGGATAAGGGGTCTGGAAACACCATATATTTT
-,few,TRBJ2-7,TRBV9,CASSVDREGEQYF,TGTGCCAGCAGCGTAGACAGGGAGGGGGAGCAGTACTTC
-,many,TRBJ2-1,TRBV27,CASSVLEDYNEQFF,TGTGCCAGCAGTGTCCTCGAGGATTACAATGAGCAGTTCTTC
TRBD1,many,TRBJ2-2,TRBV4-2,CASSPGQPNTGELFF,TGTGCCAGCAGCCCGGGACAGCCTAACACCGGGGAGCTGTTTTTT
TRBD1,-,TRBJ2-3,TRBV5-1,CASSHGRQGAGDTQYF,TGCGCCAGCAGCCACGGCCGACAGGGGGCGGGAGATACGCAGTATTTT
-,few,TRBJ2-7,TRBV20-1,CSAWEGSSYEQYF,TGCAGTGCCTGGGAAGGGAGCTCCTACGAGCAGTACTTC
TRBD2,few,TRBJ2-7,TRBV20-1,CSARRLAGYEQYF,TGCAGTGCCAGGCGTCTAGCGGGCTACGAGCAGTACTTC